By its share, the clone carrying this TCR beta chain is large. Antigen specificity is unknown. This sample stems from a study of CD8+ T cells in alopecia areata. The sequencing template was cDNA reverse transcribed from extracted RNA. The protocol was immunoSEQ multiplex PCR, while the TCRdb copy is restricted to in-frame clones and leaves out a portion. The sample holds roughly 4,200 clones, around 68% seen once. Germline V lookup: CDR1 SGHDN, CDR2 FVKESK. Deletions cut 4 bases from V and 7 bases from J, with 16 bases between. The CDR3 sequence is 14 residues long. Notes on the study in general: Across lesional scalp, and particularly alopecia totalis/universalis, clonality surpassed that of normal scalp. Resident alphabeta T-cell populations of normal skin are likewise subject to sequencing in scalp samples.

This chain joins TRBV14 and TRBJ1-2; D unresolved. This receptor was taken from a human donor in good health. The sample was skin. CDR3 protein: CASSLVPGPAGYTF. CDR3 DNA: TGTGCCAGCAGCCTCGTACCCGGACCCGCTGGCTACACCTTC.